Included here is one T cell receptor (beta chain) sequence, with context. The entry originates in a study of CD8 T cells in Susac syndrome. After extraction with the RNeasy kit, about 0.5 to 1 ug of the RNA was reverse transcribed using random hexamers. MiXCR was run by TCRdb on the immunoSEQ multiplex PCR reads, yielding one entry per CDR3 protein. The repertoire holds 200,000 to 250,000 distinct CDR3 sequences, with about 93% as singletons. Looked up from germline, CDR1 is MDHEN and CDR2 is SYDVKM. V was pared by 5 bases and J by 6 bases, with 17 bases between. The CDR3 is made up of 14 amino acids. The study used treatment-naive patients who had stable or active relapsing-remitting disease as multiple sclerosis controls. FACS enriched CD8+ TEMRA cells, while bulk CD8+ and CD4+ were negatively isolated.

This chain links TRBV28 with TRBJ2-7; tentative D call: TRBD1 (5 bases). This receptor was identified in a human donor with multiple sclerosis. The specimen was CD8+ T cells from PBMCs. The CDR3, as DNA: TGTGCCAGCAGTCCCGTCCAGGGTAGGTCCGAGCAGTACTTC. This translates into CASSPVQGRSEQYF.